This TCR beta chain was retrieved from a study of CD8 T cells in ankylosing spondylitis. In its sample, this clonotype was seen many times. TCRdb reanalysed the 5' RACE reads using MiXCR and keeps one entry per CDR3 protein. In the table there are roughly 39,000 distinct CDR3 sequences, around 2.9% of which are singletons. The CDR3 is 13 residues long. V lost 4 bases and J lost 2, with 10 bases in between. CDR1 is SGDLS, CDR2 YYNGEE, per germline. The clonotype comes from a male donor with ankylosing spondylitis or in good health (not recorded which). The V and J genes are TRBV9 and TRBJ2-7; D gene ambiguous. Sequencing input: blood, either unsorted or a sorted T cell fraction (not recorded which). The CDR3 sequence is CASSPRTTYEQYF. The CDR3 DNA follows: TGTGCCAGCAGCCCTCGCACAACCTACGAGCAGTACTTC. Looking up the rest from reference TRBV9 and TRBJ2-7 gives the full variable domain: DSGVTQTPKHLITATGQRVTLRCSPRSGDLSVYWYQQSLDQGLQFLIQYYNGEERAKGNILERFSAQQFPDLHSELNLSSLELGDSALYFCASSPRTTYEQYFGPGTRLTVT.